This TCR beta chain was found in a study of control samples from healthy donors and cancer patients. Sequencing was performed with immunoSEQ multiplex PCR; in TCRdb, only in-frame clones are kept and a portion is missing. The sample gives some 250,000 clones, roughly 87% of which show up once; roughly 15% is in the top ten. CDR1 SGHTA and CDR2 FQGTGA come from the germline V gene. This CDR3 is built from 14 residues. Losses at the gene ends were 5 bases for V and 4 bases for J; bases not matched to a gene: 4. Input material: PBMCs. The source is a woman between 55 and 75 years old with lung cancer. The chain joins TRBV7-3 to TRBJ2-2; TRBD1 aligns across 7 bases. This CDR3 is CASSPGQATGELFF. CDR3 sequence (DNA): TGTGCCAGCAGCCCCGGACAGGCCACCGGGGAGCTGTTTTTT.